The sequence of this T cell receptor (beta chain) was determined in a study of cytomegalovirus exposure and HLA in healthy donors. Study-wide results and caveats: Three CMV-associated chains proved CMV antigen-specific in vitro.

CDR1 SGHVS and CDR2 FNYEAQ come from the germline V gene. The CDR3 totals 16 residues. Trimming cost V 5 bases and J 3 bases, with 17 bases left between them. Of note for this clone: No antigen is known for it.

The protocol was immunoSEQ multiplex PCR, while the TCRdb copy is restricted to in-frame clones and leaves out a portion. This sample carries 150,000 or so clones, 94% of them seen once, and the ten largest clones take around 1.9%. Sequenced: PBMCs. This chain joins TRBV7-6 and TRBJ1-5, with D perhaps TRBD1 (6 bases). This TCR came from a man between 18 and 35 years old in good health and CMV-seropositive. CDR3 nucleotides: TGTGCCAGCAGCCCCGGGGGGGGCTCGGTCAATCAGCCCCAGCATTTT. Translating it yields CASSPGGGSVNQPQHF.